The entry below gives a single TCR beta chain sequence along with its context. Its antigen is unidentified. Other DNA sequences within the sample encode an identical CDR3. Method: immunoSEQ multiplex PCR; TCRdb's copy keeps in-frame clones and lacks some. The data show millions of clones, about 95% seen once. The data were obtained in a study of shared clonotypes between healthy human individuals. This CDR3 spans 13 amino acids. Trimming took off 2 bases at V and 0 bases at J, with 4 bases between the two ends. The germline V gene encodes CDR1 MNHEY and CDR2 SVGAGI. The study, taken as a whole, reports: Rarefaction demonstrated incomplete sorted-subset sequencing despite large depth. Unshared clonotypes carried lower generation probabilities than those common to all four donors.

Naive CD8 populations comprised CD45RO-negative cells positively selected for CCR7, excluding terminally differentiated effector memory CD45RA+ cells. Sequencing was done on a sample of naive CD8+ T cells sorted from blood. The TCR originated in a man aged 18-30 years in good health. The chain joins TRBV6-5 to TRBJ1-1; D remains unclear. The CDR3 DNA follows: TGTGCCAGCAGTTACAGCATGAACACTGAAGCTTTCTTT. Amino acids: CASSYSMNTEAFF.